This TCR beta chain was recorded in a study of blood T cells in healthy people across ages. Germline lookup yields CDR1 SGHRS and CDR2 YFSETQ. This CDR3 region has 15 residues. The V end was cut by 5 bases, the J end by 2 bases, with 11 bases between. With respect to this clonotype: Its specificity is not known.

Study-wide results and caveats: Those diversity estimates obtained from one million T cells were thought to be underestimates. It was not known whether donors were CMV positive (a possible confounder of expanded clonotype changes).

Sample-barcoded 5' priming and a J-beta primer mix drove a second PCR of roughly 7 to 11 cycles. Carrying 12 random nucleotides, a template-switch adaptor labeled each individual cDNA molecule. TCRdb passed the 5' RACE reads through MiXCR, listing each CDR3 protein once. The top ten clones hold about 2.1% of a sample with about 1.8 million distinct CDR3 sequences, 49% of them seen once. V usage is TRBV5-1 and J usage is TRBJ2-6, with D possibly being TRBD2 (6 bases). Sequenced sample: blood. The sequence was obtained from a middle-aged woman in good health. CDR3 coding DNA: TGCGCCAGCAGAAAAGGGGAGGCTGGGGCCAACGTCCTGACTTTC. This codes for CASRKGEAGANVLTF.